This TCR beta chain originates from a study of blood T cells in healthy people across ages. Study background: In model experiments, template switching was able to capture about one barcoded beta molecule for every two T cells that were present.

Peripheral blood from each donor was collected in a volume of roughly 9.8 milliliters. Regarding the study as a whole: Roughly linearly, TCR beta diversity per million T cells fell as age increased.

For the second PCR, which ran for about 6 to 11 cycles, a sample-barcoded 5' primer and a J-beta primer mix were used. Every cDNA was tagged by a template-switch adaptor with 12 random nucleotides. TCRdb analysed the 5' RACE reads with MiXCR anew, one entry per CDR3 protein. The sample shows more than 900,000 distinct CDR3 sequences, approximately 26% of them seen only once. This clonotype was detected only a few times. Its antigen remains unknown. After removal of 5 bases from V and 6 bases from J, the junction contained 10 bases not matched to a gene. The V gene's germline CDR1 is SGHTA and CDR2 FQGNSA. This CDR3 comprises 15 residues. These data were likewise used in another study, on T cells of mothers and their children.

The rearrangement links TRBV7-2 to TRBJ2-7, with 10 nucleotides matching TRBD1. The specimen was blood. The sequence was collected from a girl aged 2 to 9 in good health. CDR3 residues: CASSPDRGQRGEQYF. In nucleotides, the CDR3 is TGTGCCAGCAGCCCAGACAGGGGGCAACGGGGCGAGCAGTACTTC. Based on the CDR3 plus reference TRBV7-2 and TRBJ2-7, the full variable domain is GAGVSQSPSNKVTEKGKDVELRCDPISGHTALYWYRQSLGQGLEFLIYFQGNSAPDKSGLPSDRFSAERTGGSVSTLTIQRTQQEDSAVYLCASSPDRGQRGEQYFGPGTRLTVT.